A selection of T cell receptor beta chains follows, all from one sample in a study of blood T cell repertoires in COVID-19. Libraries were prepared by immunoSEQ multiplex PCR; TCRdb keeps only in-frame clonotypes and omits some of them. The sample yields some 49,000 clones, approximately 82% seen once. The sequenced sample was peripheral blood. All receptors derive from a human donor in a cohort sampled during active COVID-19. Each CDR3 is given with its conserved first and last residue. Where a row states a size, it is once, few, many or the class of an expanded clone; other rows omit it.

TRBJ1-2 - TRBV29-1 CSVDGQGVYGYTF
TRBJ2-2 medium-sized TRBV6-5 CASRVRTGETGELFF
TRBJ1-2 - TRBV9 CASSRGTGDTLYGYTF
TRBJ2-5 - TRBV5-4 CASSLFRGGETQYF
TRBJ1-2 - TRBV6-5 CASRDGGYYGYTF
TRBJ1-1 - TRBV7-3 CASSFEGNTEAFF
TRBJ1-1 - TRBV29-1 CSVERYAEAFF
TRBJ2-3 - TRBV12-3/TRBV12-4 CASRGGGQDTQYF
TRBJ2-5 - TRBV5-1 CASSLTGYQETQYF
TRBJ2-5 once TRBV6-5 CASSYRRTQKTQYF
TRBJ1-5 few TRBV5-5 CASSLVGTLGEQPQHF
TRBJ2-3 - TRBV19 CASSTSRTDTQYF
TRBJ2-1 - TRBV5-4 CASSFPGPQGDNEQFF
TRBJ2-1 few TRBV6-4 CASSGLAGGRNEQFF
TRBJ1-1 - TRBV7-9 CASSTTLRRGARNEAFF
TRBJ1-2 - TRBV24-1 CATSDLFGDYGYTF
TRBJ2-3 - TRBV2 CASRALASGDTDTQYF
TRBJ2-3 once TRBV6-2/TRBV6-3 CASSSRLAALSGQYF
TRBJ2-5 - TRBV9 CASSSRTGPEETQYF
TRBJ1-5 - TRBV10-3 CAISEGRTEYAQHF
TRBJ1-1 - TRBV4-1 CASSQVTGGGTEAFF
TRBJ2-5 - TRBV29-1 CSVELAGGQETQYF
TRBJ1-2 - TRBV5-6 CASSLIRSGVAITNYGYTF
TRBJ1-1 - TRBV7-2 CASSRWDSNTEAFF
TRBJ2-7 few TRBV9 CASTEQGRGEQYF
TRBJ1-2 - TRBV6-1 CASSDRTGYGYTF
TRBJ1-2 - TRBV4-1 CASSQVNRGGSGYTF
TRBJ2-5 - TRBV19 CASSDRPKETQYF
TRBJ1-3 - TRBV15 CATTQSTRYRNTIYF
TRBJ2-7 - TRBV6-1 CASSEQGRWVSYEQYF
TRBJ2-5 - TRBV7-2 CASSSFFTGGKETQYF
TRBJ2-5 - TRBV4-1 CASSQEVRLAGRETQYF
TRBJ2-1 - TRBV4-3 CASSLARGGIYNEQFF
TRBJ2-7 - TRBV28 CASSLSFYEQYF
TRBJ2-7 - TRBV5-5 CASSLGAGEYEQYF
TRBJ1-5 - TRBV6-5 CASSYSLAPNQPQHF
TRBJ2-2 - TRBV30 CAWSVRGVFGELFF
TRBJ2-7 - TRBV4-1 CASSQAGAAYEQYF
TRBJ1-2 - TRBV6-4 CASSPDRLSNYGYTF
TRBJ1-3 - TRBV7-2 CASSSWTGAGNTIYF
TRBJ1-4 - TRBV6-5 CASSRTGGEKLFF
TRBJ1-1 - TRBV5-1 CASSSRRTGGSSMNTEAFF
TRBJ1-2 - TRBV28 CASSFPPGTGDSYGYTF
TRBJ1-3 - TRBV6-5 CASSFRSRGTIYF
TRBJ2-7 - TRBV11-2 CASSPSGTREYEQYF
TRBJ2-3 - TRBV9 CASSATGERDTQYF